This entry is about one T cell receptor beta chain. Its antigen is unknown. No base qualities exist here, and no much larger clone lies one base off it. This sample is drawn from a study of OX40 agonist ivuxolimab in advanced cancers. For context, the study as a whole: The costimulatory receptor OX40 (CD134) was targeted by ivuxolimab, a fully human IgG2 agonistic monoclonal antibody. Partial responses occurred in three dose-escalation patients, of whom one had hepatocellular carcinoma and two had cutaneous melanoma. Intravenous ivuxolimab was administered to patients every 2 weeks at six dose levels: 0.01, 0.1, 0.3, 1.5, 3 and 10 mg/kg. The paper describes the monotherapy dose-escalation part (N ≈ 52 patients) of the phase I trial of ivuxolimab. Patients were allowed to have had prior anti-PD-1, anti-PD-L1 or anti-CTLA-4 therapy, and around 43% of the dose-escalation patients had been treated with checkpoint inhibitors. A male proportion of 75% to 85% and a mean age of roughly 58 years, ranging from roughly 23 to 90, were recorded for the dose-escalation cohort. Of the roughly 52 patients in dose escalation, some 19 had hepatocellular carcinoma, some 15 had melanoma, 9 had renal cell carcinoma and 9 had head and neck cancer. The purpose of peripheral TCRbeta sequencing was to test whether ivuxolimab changed TCR sequence diversity and led to clonal T-cell expansion. What the study reported, not specific to this receptor: After ivuxolimab, more expanded clones were found on average in CD8+ T cells than in CD4+ T cells. Which antigens the clonally expanded peripheral T cells were specific for was not determined. In the 0.1-3.0 mg/kg groups, partial responders had among the lowest normalized peripheral clonal expansion, particularly in CD8+ T cells. At doses from 0.1 to 3.0 mg/kg, clonal expansion was seen in both CD4+ and CD8+ blood T cells between baseline and week 6. Low levels of normalized T-cell clonal expansion were also seen in some patients who did not respond.

Inclusive of the bounding cysteine and phenylalanine, the CDR3 is 16 residues long. Kept here is only the CDR3 DNA, which spans 48 bases and is read in frame from base 1. Per the germline V gene (reference sequence), MNHEY is the CDR1 and SMNVEV is the CDR2. Trimmed from V: 5 bases; trimmed from J: 5 bases; junction bases lacking a gene match: 8. Genomic DNA was isolated from the sorted cells so that the TCRbeta CDR3 region could be sequenced. The immunoSEQ Assay was used for sequencing of TCRbeta CDR3 regions. TCRdb stores this immuneACCESS table with in-frame sequences only. Part of the clones is absent; in the studies checked, under half of the shortfall reflects unresolved V genes, and no reason is known for the rest. The sample data list fewer than 55,000 clones, and 75% to 90% of these were observed just once. The biggest ten clones account for more than 1.5% of the sample. The trial excluded patients who had a history of autoimmune disease or were on systemic immunosuppression. Peripheral blood for TCR sequencing was collected from all dose cohorts at baseline, on cycle 4 day 1, and on cycle 7 day 1. Samples were obtained from an open-label, multicenter, first-in-human phase I dose-escalation trial of ivuxolimab. Adults with locally advanced or metastatic melanoma, renal cell carcinoma, hepatocellular carcinoma or head and neck squamous cell carcinoma were enrolled in the trial. Before TCR sequencing, CD4+ T cells and CD8+ T cells were sorted from peripheral blood as separate populations.

This clonotype was sampled from an adult with an advanced solid tumor such as melanoma, head and neck, liver or kidney cancer. This receptor chain uses TRBV27 and TRBJ2-5, with 13 central nucleotides matching TRBD2. The material was CD4+ or CD8+ T cells sorted from blood, obtained in a trial of the OX40 agonist ivuxolimab. The CDR3 is CASSPILAGGPETQYF. The nucleotide sequence reads as follows: TGTGCCAGCAGTCCGATACTAGCGGGAGGGCCGGAGACCCAGTACTTC.